This T cell receptor (beta chain) derives from a study of blood T cell repertoires in COVID-19. Background on the study: Acute and convalescent COVID-19 samples came from the United States, Italy and Spain. PBMCs, B-cell-depleted T cells, or T cells provided the cDNA or gDNA that made up the material.

Per the original methods: From reference gene primer amplification, estimates of nucleated cell counts were derived. TCRdb's copy holds only in-frame clones and misses some; the assay was immunoSEQ multiplex PCR. The DNA gave D and trimming, while V, J and clone size come from that table. The sample has about 32,000 clones, roughly 91% seen once. Trimming cost V 2 bases and J 6 bases, with 11 bases left between them. Germline CDR1 LNHDA, CDR2 SQIVND (reference sequence). The CDR3 loop spans 14 amino acids. The chain is built from TRBV19 and TRBJ1-5; no definite D call. Sequenced sample: peripheral blood. The sequence came from a man between 65 and 85 years old with active or convalescent COVID-19. The CDR3 here is CASSIYGSSQPQHF. The CDR3 DNA is TGTGCCAGTAGTATATATGGGAGTAGTCAGCCCCAGCATTTT.